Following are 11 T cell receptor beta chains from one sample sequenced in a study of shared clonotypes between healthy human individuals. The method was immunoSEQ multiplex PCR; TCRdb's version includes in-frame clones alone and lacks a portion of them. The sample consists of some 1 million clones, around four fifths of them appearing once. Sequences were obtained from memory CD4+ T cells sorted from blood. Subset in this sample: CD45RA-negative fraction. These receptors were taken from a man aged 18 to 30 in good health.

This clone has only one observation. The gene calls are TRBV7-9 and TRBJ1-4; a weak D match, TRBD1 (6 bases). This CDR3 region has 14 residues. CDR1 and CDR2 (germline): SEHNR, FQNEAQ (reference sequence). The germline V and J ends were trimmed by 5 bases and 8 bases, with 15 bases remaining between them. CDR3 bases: TGTGCCAGCAGCCGCGGGGGGCTGGGGGAAAAACTGTTTTTT. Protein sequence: CASSRGGLGEKLFF.

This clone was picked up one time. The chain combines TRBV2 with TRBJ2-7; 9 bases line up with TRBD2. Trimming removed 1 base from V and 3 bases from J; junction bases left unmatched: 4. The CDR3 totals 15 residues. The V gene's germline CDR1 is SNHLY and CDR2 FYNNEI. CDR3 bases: TGTGCCAGCAGTGAAGGGGCTAGCGGGGTCTACGAGCAGTACTTC. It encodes CASSEGASGVYEQYF.

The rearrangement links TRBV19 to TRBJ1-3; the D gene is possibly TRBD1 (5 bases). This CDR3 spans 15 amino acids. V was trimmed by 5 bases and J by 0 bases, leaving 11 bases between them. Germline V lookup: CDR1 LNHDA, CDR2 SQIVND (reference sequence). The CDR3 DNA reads TGTGCCAGTAGTGCCCGGGACCTCTCTGGAAACACCATATATTTT. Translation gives CASSARDLSGNTIYF.

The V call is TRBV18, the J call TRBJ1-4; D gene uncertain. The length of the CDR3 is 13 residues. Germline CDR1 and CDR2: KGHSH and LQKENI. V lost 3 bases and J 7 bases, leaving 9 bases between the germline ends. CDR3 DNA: TGTGCCAGCTCACCCGGGCGGAGTGAAAAACTGTTTTTT. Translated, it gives CASSPGRSEKLFF.

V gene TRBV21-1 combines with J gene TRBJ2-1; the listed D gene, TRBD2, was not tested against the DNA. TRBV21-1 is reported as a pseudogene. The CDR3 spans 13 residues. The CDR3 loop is CASRDLDFNEQFF. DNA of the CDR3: TGTGCCAGCAGGGACCTGGACTTCAATGAGCAGTTCTTC.

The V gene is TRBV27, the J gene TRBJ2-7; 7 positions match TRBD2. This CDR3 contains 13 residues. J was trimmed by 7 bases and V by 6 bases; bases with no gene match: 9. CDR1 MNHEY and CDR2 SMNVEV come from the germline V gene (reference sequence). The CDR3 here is CASSTPREGEQYF. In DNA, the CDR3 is TGTGCCAGCAGCACCCCAAGGGAGGGGGAGCAGTACTTC.

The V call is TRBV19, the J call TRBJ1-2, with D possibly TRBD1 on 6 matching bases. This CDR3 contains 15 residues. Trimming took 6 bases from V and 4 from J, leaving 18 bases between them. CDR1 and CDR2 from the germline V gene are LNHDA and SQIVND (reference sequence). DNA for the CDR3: TGTGCCAGTAGGGCCCGGGGGGGGCAGATCTATGGCTACACCTTC. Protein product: CASRARGGQIYGYTF.

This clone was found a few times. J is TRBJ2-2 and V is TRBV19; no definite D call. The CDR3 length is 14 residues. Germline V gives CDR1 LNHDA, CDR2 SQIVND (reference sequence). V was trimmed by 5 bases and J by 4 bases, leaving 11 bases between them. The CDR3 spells CASSPQDSTGELFF. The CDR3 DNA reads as TGTGCCAGTAGTCCCCAGGATTCCACCGGGGAGCTGTTTTTT. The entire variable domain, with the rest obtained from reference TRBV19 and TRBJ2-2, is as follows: DGGITQSPKYLFRKEGQNVTLSCEQNLNHDAMYWYRQDPGQGLRLIYYSQIVNDFQKGDIAEGYSVSREKKESFPLTVTSAQKNPTAFYLCASSPQDSTGELFFGEGSRLTVL.

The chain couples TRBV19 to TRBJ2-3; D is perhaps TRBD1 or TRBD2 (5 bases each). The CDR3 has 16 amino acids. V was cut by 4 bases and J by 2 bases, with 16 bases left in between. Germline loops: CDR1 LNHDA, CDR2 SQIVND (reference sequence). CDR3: CASSTNEGIHTDTQYF. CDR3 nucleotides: TGTGCCAGTAGTACCAACGAGGGGATCCACACAGATACGCAGTATTTT.

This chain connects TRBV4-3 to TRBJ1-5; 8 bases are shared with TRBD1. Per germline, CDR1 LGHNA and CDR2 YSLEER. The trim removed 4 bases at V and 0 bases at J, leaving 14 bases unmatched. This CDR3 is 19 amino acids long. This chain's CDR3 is CASSLPPSTGANSNQPQHF. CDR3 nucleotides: TGCGCCAGCAGCCTCCCTCCCTCGACAGGGGCGAATAGCAATCAGCCCCAGCATTTT.

CDR3 nucleotides: TGTGCCAGCAGTGAAGCGCGGCGGTCGAACACTGAAGCTTTCTTT. Translation: CASSEARRSNTEAFF. The rearrangement uses TRBV6-1 and TRBJ1-1, with unresolved D. V lost 0 bases to trimming and J lost 1 base, with 9 bases between them. Germline CDR1 is MNHNS and CDR2 is SASEGT. The CDR3 is 15 amino acids.